The rows below give T cell receptor beta chains drawn from one sample of a study of metastatic and nonmetastatic thyroid tumors. TCRdb re-analyzed the PCR reads using MiXCR. The sample includes 21,000 or so clones, approximately 22% of them seen just once. Sequencing was done on a sample of tumor tissue. These receptors were collected from a female donor with papillary thyroid cancer or a benign thyroid nodule (not recorded which). Some clones in this sample may be carry-over from other donors' samples. Each CDR3 is given with its conserved first and last residue. A D gene is named only where the DNA matches it firmly. Clone size is stated in some rows and not others, as once, few, many or a class when expanded.

v_gene,abundance,d_gene,j_gene,CDR3aa,CDR3nt
TRBV5-1,medium-sized,.,TRBJ2-7,CASSLERYF,TGCGCCAGCAGCTTGGAGCGGTACTTC
TRBV28,many,.,TRBJ2-1,CASSAANEQFF,TGTGCCAGCAGTGCAGCTAATGAGCAGTTCTTC
TRBV6-1,.,.,TRBJ2-3,CASWGAAGGDGTQYF,TGTGCCAGCTGGGGAGCAGCTGGCGGGGACGGTACGCAGTATTTT
TRBV6-2/TRBV6-3,few,.,TRBJ1-2,CASSAPKRTNYGYTF,TGTGCCAGCAGTGCCCCGAAAAGAACTAACTATGGCTACACCTTC
TRBV10-1,many,.,TRBJ1-1,CASSESGLAEAFF,TGCGCCAGCAGTGAGTCAGGGTTGGCTGAAGCTTTCTTT
TRBV3-1,many,TRBD1,TRBJ1-1,CASSQGWDRGRGTEAFF,TGTGCCAGCAGCCAAGGTTGGGACAGGGGGCGAGGAACTGAAGCTTTCTTT
TRBV5-1,few,.,TRBJ2-6,CASSLDGGANVLTF,TGCGCCAGCAGCTTGGATGGTGGGGCCAACGTCCTGACTTTC
TRBV10-3,many,TRBD2,TRBJ2-3,CAISKGLGTDTQYF,TGTGCCATCAGTAAGGGACTAGGCACAGATACGCAGTATTTT
TRBV25-1,few,TRBD2,TRBJ2-7,CASSPTTGTSGKGSPYEQYF,TGTGCCAGCAGTCCCACCACCGGGACTAGCGGGAAGGGTAGTCCTTACGAGCAGTACTTC
TRBV2,.,TRBD1,TRBJ2-7,CASRGTGTVSEQYF,TGTGCCAGCAGAGGAACCGGGACAGTAAGCGAGCAGTACTTC
TRBV30,many,TRBD1,TRBJ1-6,CAWSVLQGESPLHF,TGTGCCTGGAGTGTACTGCAGGGGGAGTCACCCCTCCACTTT
TRBV30,once,.,TRBJ2-7,CAWSVYRRPYEQYF,TGTGCGTGGAGTGTATATCGGAGACCCTACGAGCAGTACTTC
TRBV20-1,.,TRBD1,TRBJ1-1,CSALQGASLTEAFF,TGCAGTGCTTTACAGGGGGCGAGTCTCACTGAAGCTTTCTTT
TRBV7-2,once,.,TRBJ1-5,CASSLASRGDQPQHF,TGTGCCAGCAGCTTAGCGAGTAGGGGGGATCAGCCCCAGCATTTT
TRBV2,few,.,TRBJ2-7,CASSDQLYYEQYF,TGTGCCAGCAGTGATCAGCTCTACTACGAACAGTACTTC
TRBV7-2,.,TRBD2,TRBJ2-1,CASSVSGNSYNEQFF,TGTGCCAGCAGCGTTAGCGGGAACTCCTACAATGAGCAGTTCTTC
TRBV7-8,.,.,TRBJ2-7,CASSSPPVGRSYEQYF,TGTGCCAGCAGCTCGCCACCTGTGGGCCGCTCCTACGAGCAGTACTTC
TRBV7-9,many,TRBD1,TRBJ2-5,CASSFTGGRETQYF,TGTGCCAGCAGCTTCACAGGGGGGAGAGAGACCCAGTACTTC
TRBV6-5,many,.,TRBJ1-6,CASSYSGPYSPLHF,TGTGCCAGCAGTTACTCAGGGCCCTATTCACCCCTCCACTTT
TRBV2,few,TRBD2,TRBJ2-1,CASSDRLAANNEQFF,TGTGCCAGCAGTGATCGACTAGCGGCGAACAATGAGCAGTTCTTC
TRBV7-9,few,.,TRBJ2-7,CASSPAGYNYEQYF,TGTGCCAGCAGCCCTGCGGGATACAACTACGAGCAGTACTTC
TRBV11-2,.,.,TRBJ1-4,CASSLRPIGAGNEKLFF,TGTGCCAGCAGCTTAAGGCCAATCGGGGCCGGTAATGAAAAACTGTTTTTT
TRBV27,medium-sized,.,TRBJ1-5,CASSPRQAQRNQPQHF,TGTGCCAGCAGTCCACGACAGGCCCAGCGCAATCAGCCCCAGCATTTT
TRBV19,few,.,TRBJ1-6,CASSFTPGQTSPLHF,TGTGCCAGTAGTTTCACTCCAGGACAGACTTCACCCCTCCACTTT
TRBV6-4,many,.,TRBJ2-7,CASSPMPTSQSGRGFAYEQYF,TGTGCCAGCAGTCCCATGCCGACTAGTCAGTCGGGTAGGGGGTTTGCTTACGAGCAGTACTTC
TRBV7-9,many,.,TRBJ1-2,CASSQGGQPNYGYTF,TGTGCCAGCAGCCAAGGCGGTCAACCTAACTATGGCTACACCTTC